The sequence of this T cell receptor beta chain was determined in a study of CD8+ T cells in alopecia areata. Study outcomes and limitations: Persistence during tofacitinib was seen for many expanded lesional clones in scalp and blood.

On this clone itself: The antigen remains undetermined.

The treatment here: oral pan-JAK inhibitor, 5-10 mg twice daily. The V gene's germline CDR1 is SGHAT and CDR2 FQNNGV. This CDR3 region has 16 residues. V lost 0 bases and J 7 bases, leaving 19 bases between the germline ends. RNA, once extracted, was reverse transcribed into cDNA for use as the sequencing template. Here immunoSEQ multiplex PCR was the method, and the copy in TCRdb shows in-frame clones only, minus some. The data show about 270,000 clones, about three fifths seen once. The specimen was CD4+ T cells sorted from blood, collected around week 54, from a patient treated with tofacitinib. This clonotype was sampled from a human donor with alopecia areata. This sequence joins TRBV11-2 and TRBJ2-7, with D possibly being TRBD2 (5 bases). This CDR3 reads CASSLDPGKVVGEQYF. The CDR3 DNA is TGTGCCAGCAGCTTAGATCCGGGGAAAGTGGTGGGGGAGCAGTACTTC.